This T cell receptor beta chain was recovered during a study of blood T cell repertoires in COVID-19. TCRdb keeps only in-frame clones here, not all; method: immunoSEQ multiplex PCR. Of roughly 180,000 clones detected, more than 70% appear once; the ten largest clones hold roughly 6%. The CDR3 contains 17 residues. In germline, CDR1 is LNHDA, CDR2 SQIVND (reference sequence). V was trimmed by 6 bases and J by 0 bases, leaving 18 bases between them. The sequence was obtained from a man aged 40-50 years who had recovered from COVID-19. The sample comprised PBMCs or T cells enriched from blood (not recorded which). The V and J genes are TRBV19 and TRBJ1-3; D is possibly TRBD1 (5 bases). CDR3 coding DNA: TGTGCCAGTAGACCATTTGGACAAGCTATCTCTGGAAACACCATATATTTT. This sequence encodes CASRPFGQAISGNTIYF.